This T cell receptor (beta chain) was documented in a study of cytotoxic CD8 clonotypes in ibrutinib-treated CLL. Broader study findings: Public clonotypes occurred uncommonly; on treatment, they contracted or remained stable.

Details on this clone: Its target is unknown. Other DNA sequences from this sample encode an identical CDR3 as well.

Some clones are missing from TCRdb's copy, which holds only in-frame ones; the method was immunoSEQ multiplex PCR. Of 55,000 to 85,000 clones in the sample, less than 95% are singletons; the top ten hold just over 3%. The CDR3 runs to 14 residues. Trimming stripped 0 bases from V and 3 bases from J, with 6 bases between. CDR1 is WNHNN, CDR2 SYGVQD, per germline (reference sequence). V is TRBV10-1 and J is TRBJ2-1; D uncertain. Sequenced here: PBMCs, sampled after 12 months of ibrutinib treatment. This clonotype was sampled from a human donor with chronic lymphocytic leukemia. CDR3 region: CASSESGSYNEQFF. The CDR3 DNA follows: TGCGCCAGCAGTGAGTCTGGTAGCTACAATGAGCAGTTCTTC.